This T cell receptor (beta chain) was recorded in a study of blood T cell repertoires in COVID-19. As for the study in general: The United States, Italy and Spain provided the acute and convalescent COVID-19 samples. From T cells, B-cell-depleted T cells, or PBMCs came the material, which was cDNA or gDNA.

Per the study methods: Scientists estimated how many nucleated cells there were by amplifying reference gene primers. Here immunoSEQ multiplex PCR was the method, and the copy in TCRdb shows in-frame clones only, minus some. Clone size and V and J calls were adopted from that table, with D and trimming inferred from the DNA. The data hold 190,000 or so clones, with approximately 82% observed a single time. This TCR was recovered from a human donor with acute or convalescent COVID-19. The donor label of this sample is uncertain. Sequenced sample: peripheral blood.

The CDR3 DNA reads as TGTGCCAGCGGCTCAGGGAACACCGGGGAGCTGTTTTTT. It translates to CASGSGNTGELFF. The genes are TRBV2 and TRBJ2-2; no definite D call. CDR1 is SNHLY and CDR2 is FYNNEI in the germline V gene. The CDR3 extends over 13 amino acids. Trimming left V 8 bases short and J 1 base short, with 8 bases between. Looking up the rest from reference TRBV2 and TRBJ2-2 gives the full variable domain: EPEVTQTPSHQVTQMGQEVILRCVPISNHLYFYWYRQILGQKVEFLVSFYNNEISEKSEIFDDQFSVERPDGSNFTLKIRSTKLEDSAMYFCASGSGNTGELFFGEGSRLTVL.